The 26 T cell receptor beta chains below were found in one sample sequenced in a study of T cells expressing NK-cell markers. TCRdb processed the 5' RACE reads again and assigns one entry to each CDR3 protein, with no DNA. The specimen's table records hundreds of thousands of distinct CDR3 sequences. The sequencing input was blood T cells: a sorted CD56 or NKG2C T cell subset, CD4+ or CD8+ T cells, or bulk PBMC T cells (not recorded which). Every receptor here comes from a man aged 18-75 years in good health.

This sequence joins TRBV7-9 and TRBJ2-1. This CDR3 comprises 14 residues. From germline, CDR1 is SEHNR and CDR2 FQNEAQ (reference sequence). This CDR3 is CASSYLGRYNEQFF.

The rearrangement uses TRBV5-4 and TRBJ2-1; checking the TCRdb D call of TRBD1 is not possible without DNA. The CDR3 covers 15 residues. Germline assignment: CDR1 SGHNT and CDR2 YYREEE (reference sequence). This chain's CDR3 is CASSLKGGAYNEQFF.

This chain joins TRBV5-1 and TRBJ2-1; checking the TCRdb D call of TRBD2 is not possible without DNA. Germline V gene sequence: CDR1 SGHRS, CDR2 YFSETQ. The CDR3 spans 16 residues. The CDR3 sequence is CASRGEPAGGNNEQFF.

This chain's CDR3 is CASTGASYGYTF. The rearrangement joins TRBV19 to TRBJ1-2; TCRdb names TRBD1, which stays unverified in the absence of DNA. Looked up from germline, CDR1 is LNHDA and CDR2 is SQIVND (reference sequence). The CDR3 runs 12 residues.

V is TRBV7-6 and J is TRBJ1-5; TCRdb designates TRBD1, a call that cannot be tested without DNA. Germline values: CDR1 SGHVS, CDR2 FNYEAQ. The CDR3 sequence is 19 residues long. CDR3 in amino acids: CASSKGTVSFMVSNQPQHF.

CDR3: CSATGPGTRSTYEQYF. This sequence joins TRBV20-1 and TRBJ2-7; TCRdb's assignment of TRBD1 cannot be checked, as there is no DNA. The length of the CDR3 is 16 residues. Germline V gene sequence: CDR1 DFQATT, CDR2 SNEGSKA (reference sequence).

J is TRBJ2-1 and V is TRBV23-1; TCRdb reports TRBD2, a call that lacks DNA to check it against. TRBV23-1 is identified as an open reading frame with a role that is uncertain. CDR3 size: 19 residues. The CDR3 sequence is CASSPAHRASSLYYNEQFF.

CDR3 region: CASSLAGYRELFF. The chain is built from TRBV7-2 and TRBJ2-2. CDR3 length: 13 residues. The germline gives CDR1 SGHTA, CDR2 FQGNSA.

The V and J genes are TRBV5-6 and TRBJ2-5. Germline V CDR1 and CDR2: SGHDT, YYEEEE. CDR3 size: 14 residues. This CDR3 reads CASSLIALQETQYF.

The chain carries TRBV3-1 and TRBJ2-3; TCRdb lists TRBD2, though no DNA is available to test this call. This CDR3 has 14 amino acids. The germline V gene has CDR1 LGHDT and CDR2 YNNKEL (reference sequence). The chain's CDR3 is CASSQGVGREAQYF.

Here the CDR3 reads CASSARPGGRSYEQYF. The rearrangement uses TRBV2 and TRBJ2-7; the D call from TCRdb, TRBD1, cannot be confirmed without DNA. CDR1 and CDR2 from the germline V gene are SNHLY and FYNNEI. This CDR3 spans 16 amino acids. Using reference TRBV2 and TRBJ2-7 for the parts outside the CDR3, the full variable domain is EPEVTQTPSHQVTQMGQEVILRCVPISNHLYFYWYRQILGQKVEFLVSFYNNEISEKSEIFDDQFSVERPDGSNFTLKIRSTKLEDSAMYFCASSARPGGRSYEQYFGPGTRLTVT.

This chain links TRBV7-9 with TRBJ2-2; TCRdb reports TRBD1, a call that lacks DNA to check it against. This CDR3 is built from 15 residues. Germline loops: CDR1 SEHNR, CDR2 FQNEAQ (reference sequence). CDR3 amino acids: CASRPTGQGHRELFF. The variable domain in full, with the rest retrieved from reference TRBV7-9 and TRBJ2-2, is DTGVSQNPRHKITKRGQNVTFRCDPISEHNRLYWYRQTLGQGPEFLTYFQNEAQLEKSRLLSDRFSAERPKGSFSTLEIQRTEQGDSAMYLCASRPTGQGHRELFFGEGSRLTVL.

The chain is built from TRBV5-5 and TRBJ2-3; TCRdb proposes TRBD1, but this gene call is untestable without DNA. The CDR3 length is 16 residues. The germline V gene has CDR1 SGHKS and CDR2 YYEKEE (reference sequence). The CDR3 is CASSRGGGAMTDTQYF.

The gene calls are TRBV6-1 and TRBJ2-7; TCRdb returns TRBD1, unconfirmable since there is no DNA. The germline gives CDR1 MNHNS, CDR2 SASEGT. The CDR3 loop spans 18 amino acids. The CDR3 spells CASSDLMHRDRRRYEQYF.

The J gene is TRBJ1-2, the V gene TRBV5-1; the TCRdb call, TRBD1, lacks DNA for checking. This CDR3 has 15 amino acids. In germline, CDR1 is SGHRS, CDR2 YFSETQ. CDR3 amino acids: CASSPWQRADYGYTF.

V is TRBV12-3 or TRBV12-4 and J is TRBJ1-6; TCRdb gives TRBD1 as the D gene, but with no DNA this cannot be confirmed. The CDR3 loop spans 14 amino acids. The CDR3 spells CASSFQGRKSPLHF.

The chain is built from TRBV9 and TRBJ2-1; TCRdb's D call of TRBD2 is untestable without DNA. In germline, CDR1 is SGDLS, CDR2 YYNGEE. The CDR3 sequence is 15 residues long. The chain's CDR3 is CASSVAPVSGNEQFF. Drawing the rest from reference TRBV9 and TRBJ2-1, the complete variable domain is DSGVTQTPKHLITATGQRVTLRCSPRSGDLSVYWYQQSLDQGLQFLIQYYNGEERAKGNILERFSAQQFPDLHSELNLSSLELGDSALYFCASSVAPVSGNEQFFGPGTRLTVL.

V usage is TRBV6-1 and J usage is TRBJ2-7; TCRdb outputs TRBD1, but without DNA this stays unchecked. Germline lookup yields CDR1 MNHNS and CDR2 SASEGT. The CDR3 extends over 13 amino acids. This chain's CDR3 is CASKGGPSGEQYF.

The chain combines TRBV5-6 with TRBJ2-1; TCRdb indicates TRBD2, and absent DNA this call remains unverified. Germline lookup yields CDR1 SGHDT and CDR2 YYEEEE. The CDR3 is 13 amino acids. The CDR3 reads CASSSLPGDEQFF.

V and J are TRBV11-2 and TRBJ2-3; the D call from TCRdb, TRBD1, cannot be confirmed without DNA. Looked up from germline, CDR1 is SGHAT and CDR2 is FQNNGV. The CDR3 totals 18 residues. The CDR3 sequence: CASSLLPRYGISTDTQYF. Full variable domain (outside the CDR3, taken from reference TRBV11-2 and TRBJ2-3): EAGVAQSPRYKIIEKRQSVAFWCNPISGHATLYWYQQILGQGPKLLIQFQNNGVVDDSQLPKDRFSAERLKGVDSTLKIQPAKLEDSAVYLCASSLLPRYGISTDTQYFGPGTRLTVL.

CDR3 sequence reads: CASAWQYSNQPQHF. The rearrangement joins TRBV12-3 or TRBV12-4 to TRBJ1-5. This CDR3 contains 14 residues.

The V gene is TRBV12-3 or TRBV12-4, the J gene TRBJ2-5; absent DNA, TCRdb's TRBD1 call cannot be checked. There are 15 residues in the CDR3. CDR3 region: CASSFAGGRRETQYF.

CDR3 amino acids: CASSLARGSTEAFF. This chain connects TRBV7-8 to TRBJ1-1; TCRdb reports TRBD1, a call that lacks DNA to check it against. From germline, CDR1 is SGHVS and CDR2 FQNEAQ. The CDR3 is 14 amino acids.

The rearrangement joins TRBV4-1 to TRBJ1-2; TCRdb gives TRBD1 as the D gene, but with no DNA this cannot be confirmed. Germline lookup yields CDR1 MGHRA and CDR2 YSYEKL. There are 18 residues in the CDR3. CDR3 sequence: CASSPLLRTKAVDYGYTF.

This chain connects TRBV13 to TRBJ2-1; TCRdb indicates TRBD1, and absent DNA this call remains unverified. Germline V gives CDR1 PRHDT, CDR2 FYEKMQ (reference sequence). CDR3 length: 14 amino acids. The CDR3 loop is CASRPGQGLNEQFF.

The V call is TRBV12-3 or TRBV12-4, the J call TRBJ2-7; TCRdb lists TRBD1, though no DNA is available to test this call. The CDR3 extends over 16 amino acids. CDR3 in amino acids: CASSPHAPPMSYEQYF.